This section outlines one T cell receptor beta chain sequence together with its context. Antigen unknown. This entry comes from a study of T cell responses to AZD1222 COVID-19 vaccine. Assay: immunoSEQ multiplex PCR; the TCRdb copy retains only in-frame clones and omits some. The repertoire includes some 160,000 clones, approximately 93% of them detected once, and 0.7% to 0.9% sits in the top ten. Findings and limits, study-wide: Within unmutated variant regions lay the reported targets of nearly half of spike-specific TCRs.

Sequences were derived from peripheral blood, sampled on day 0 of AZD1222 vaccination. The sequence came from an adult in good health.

CDR3 amino acids: CASSQSHPRRLPNYGYTF. The CDR3 DNA is TGCGCCAGCAGTCAATCCCACCCTCGACGTTTGCCCAACTATGGCTACACCTTC. The chain recombines TRBV23-1 with TRBJ1-2; D unclear. TRBV23-1 counts as an open reading frame of uncertain function. Trimming took 0 bases from V and 2 from J, leaving 19 bases between them. The CDR3 covers 18 residues.